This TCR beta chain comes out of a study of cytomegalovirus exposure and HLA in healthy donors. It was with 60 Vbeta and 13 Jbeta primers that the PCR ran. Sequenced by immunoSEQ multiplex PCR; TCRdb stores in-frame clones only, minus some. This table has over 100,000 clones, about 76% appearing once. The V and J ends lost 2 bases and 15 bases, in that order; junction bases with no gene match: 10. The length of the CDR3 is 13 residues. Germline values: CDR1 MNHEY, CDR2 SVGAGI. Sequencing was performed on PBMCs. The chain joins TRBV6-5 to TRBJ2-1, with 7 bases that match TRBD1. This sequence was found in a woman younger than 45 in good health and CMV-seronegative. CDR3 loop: CASSYVRDSQLFF. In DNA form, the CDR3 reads TGTGCCAGCAGTTACGTCCGGGACAGCCAATTGTTCTTC.